This TCR beta chain comes out of a study of T cells in Graves' hyperthyroidism and ophthalmopathy. Many counts were recorded for this clonotype. RNA transcripts gave rise to amplified TCR beta CDR3 regions. TCR CDR3 underwent first-round RT-PCR with the HTBI primer set. TCRdb ran MiXCR on the multiplex PCR reads and lists one entry per CDR3 protein. In the table there are fewer than 600,000 distinct CDR3 sequences, less than 15% of which are singletons. This CDR3 region has 17 residues. CDR1 is SGHAT, CDR2 FQNNGV, per germline. V lost 5 bases, J lost 5 bases, and 12 bases stayed unmatched. The sequence came from a middle-aged woman with Graves' hyperthyroidism. The chain couples TRBV11-2 to TRBJ2-5; 12 bases are a match to TRBD2. Sequenced material: blood. CDR3 sequence: CASSPTMLAGGRETQYF. The CDR3 bases are TGTGCCAGCAGCCCCACCATGCTAGCGGGAGGGCGGGAGACCCAGTACTTC.